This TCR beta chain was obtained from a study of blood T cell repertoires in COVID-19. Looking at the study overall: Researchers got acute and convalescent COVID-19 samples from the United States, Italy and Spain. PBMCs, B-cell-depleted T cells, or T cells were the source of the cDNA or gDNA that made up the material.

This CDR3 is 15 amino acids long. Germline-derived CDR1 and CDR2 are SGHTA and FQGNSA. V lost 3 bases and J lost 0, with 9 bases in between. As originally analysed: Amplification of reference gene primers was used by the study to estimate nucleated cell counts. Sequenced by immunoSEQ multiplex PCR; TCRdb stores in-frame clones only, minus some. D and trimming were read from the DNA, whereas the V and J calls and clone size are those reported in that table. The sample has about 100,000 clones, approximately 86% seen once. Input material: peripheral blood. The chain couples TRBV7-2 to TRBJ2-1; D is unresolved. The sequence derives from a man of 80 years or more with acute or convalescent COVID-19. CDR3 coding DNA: TGTGCCAGCAGCTTCGCAGGAAGCTCCTACAATGAGCAGTTCTTC. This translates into CASSFAGSSYNEQFF.